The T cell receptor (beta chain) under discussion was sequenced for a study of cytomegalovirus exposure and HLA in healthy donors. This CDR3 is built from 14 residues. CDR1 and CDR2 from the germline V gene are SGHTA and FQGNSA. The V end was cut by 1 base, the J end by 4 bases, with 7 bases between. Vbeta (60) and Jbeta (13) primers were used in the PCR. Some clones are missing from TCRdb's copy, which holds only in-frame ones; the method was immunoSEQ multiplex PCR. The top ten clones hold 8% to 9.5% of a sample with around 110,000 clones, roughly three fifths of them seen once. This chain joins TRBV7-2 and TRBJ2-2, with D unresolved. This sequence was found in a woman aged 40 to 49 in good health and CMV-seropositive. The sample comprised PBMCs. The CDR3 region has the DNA TGTGCCAGCAGCTTAGTGGCAGTCACCGGGGAGCTGTTTTTT. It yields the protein CASSLVAVTGELFF.